This T cell receptor (beta chain) was sequenced in a study of blood T cell repertoires in COVID-19. From germline, CDR1 is SEHNR and CDR2 FQNEAQ (reference sequence). The CDR3 runs 13 residues. The germline V and J ends were trimmed by 5 bases and 5 bases, with 12 bases remaining between them. This table comes from immunoSEQ multiplex PCR, and its TCRdb copy is limited to in-frame clones, with some not included. The sample holds under 200,000 clones, approximately 87% seen once. The chain links TRBV7-9 to TRBJ1-2, with D perhaps matching TRBD1 (5 bases). This sequence was found in a woman in her seventies with COVID-19, enrolled during active disease. Sequencing was carried out using peripheral blood. CDR3 protein: CASSATDYYGYTF. The CDR3 DNA sequence: TGTGCCAGCAGCGCGACAGATTATTATGGCTACACCTTC.